This is a list of T cell receptor beta chains from one sample in a study of blood T cell repertoires in COVID-19. Using immunoSEQ multiplex PCR, the repertoire was profiled, and TCRdb retains in-frame clones only, with some absent. The sample consists of around 290,000 clones, more than 85% of them appearing once. Sequencing was carried out using peripheral blood. Receptors were obtained from a woman between 25 and 40 years old with COVID-19, enrolled during active disease. Each CDR3 is given with its conserved first and last residue. A D gene is named only where the DNA matches it firmly. A clone size is listed for some rows: how often the clone was seen (once, few, many), or a class if it is expanded.

D gene: TRBD1
V gene: TRBV9
clone size: NA
J gene: TRBJ2-1
CDR3 protein: CASSVAGTGPTIEQFF
CDR3 DNA: TGTGCCAGCAGCGTAGCTGGGACAGGGCCCACAATTGAGCAGTTCTTC

D gene: NA
V gene: TRBV11-2
clone size: NA
J gene: TRBJ2-3
CDR3 protein: CASGDVGGLTDTQYF
CDR3 DNA: TGTGCCAGCGGAGACGTGGGGGGGCTTACAGATACGCAGTATTTT

D gene: TRBD1
V gene: TRBV24-1
clone size: NA
J gene: TRBJ1-2
CDR3 protein: CATKDRAGYGYTF
CDR3 DNA: TGTGCCACTAAGGACAGGGCCGGCTATGGCTACACCTTC

D gene: TRBD1
V gene: TRBV7-9
clone size: NA
J gene: TRBJ1-4
CDR3 protein: CASSLGQGWEKLFF
CDR3 DNA: TGTGCCAGCAGCCTTGGACAGGGTTGGGAAAAACTGTTTTTT

D gene: NA
V gene: TRBV7-9
clone size: NA
J gene: TRBJ2-2
CDR3 protein: CASSGRQANTGELFF
CDR3 DNA: TGTGCCAGCAGCGGCCGACAAGCGAACACCGGGGAGCTGTTTTTT

D gene: NA
V gene: TRBV7-6
clone size: NA
J gene: TRBJ1-3
CDR3 protein: CASSLVRPGGSGNTIYF
CDR3 DNA: TGTGCCAGCAGCTTAGTTAGGCCAGGAGGATCTGGAAACACCATATATTTT

D gene: TRBD1
V gene: TRBV28
clone size: NA
J gene: TRBJ1-5
CDR3 protein: CASSLRDSHNQPQHF
CDR3 DNA: TGTGCCAGCAGTTTAAGGGACAGCCATAATCAGCCCCAGCATTTT

D gene: TRBD1
V gene: TRBV12-3/TRBV12-4
clone size: NA
J gene: TRBJ2-2
CDR3 protein: CASSLGGQGRLFF
CDR3 DNA: TGTGCCAGCAGTCTAGGGGGACAGGGCCGGCTGTTTTTT

D gene: TRBD1
V gene: TRBV5-6
clone size: few
J gene: TRBJ1-4
CDR3 protein: CASSLGQGNEKLFF
CDR3 DNA: TGTGCCAGCAGCTTGGGACAGGGGAATGAAAAACTGTTTTTT

D gene: TRBD1
V gene: TRBV28
clone size: NA
J gene: TRBJ1-2
CDR3 protein: CASSLLLQGARGYTF
CDR3 DNA: TGTGCCAGCAGCCTGCTGCTTCAGGGGGCCCGCGGCTACACCTTC

D gene: NA
V gene: TRBV18
clone size: NA
J gene: TRBJ1-2
CDR3 protein: CASSPGQTNYGYTF
CDR3 DNA: TGTGCCAGCTCACCCGGACAGACTAACTATGGCTACACCTTC

D gene: NA
V gene: TRBV6-6
clone size: NA
J gene: TRBJ2-1
CDR3 protein: CASSSSEQFF
CDR3 DNA: TGTGCCAGCAGTTCGAGTGAGCAGTTCTTC

D gene: NA
V gene: TRBV5-6
clone size: NA
J gene: TRBJ1-4
CDR3 protein: CASSLRLRGDEKLFF
CDR3 DNA: TGTGCCAGCAGCTTACGATTGCGGGGAGATGAAAAACTGTTTTTT

D gene: TRBD1
V gene: TRBV6-5
clone size: NA
J gene: TRBJ1-2
CDR3 protein: CASKRDRDPYGYTF
CDR3 DNA: TGTGCCAGCAAGAGGGACAGGGATCCCTATGGCTACACCTTC

D gene: NA
V gene: TRBV24-1
clone size: NA
J gene: TRBJ2-7
CDR3 protein: CATLRAPASYEQYF
CDR3 DNA: TGTGCCACCTTAAGAGCCCCCGCCTCGTACGAGCAGTACTTC

D gene: TRBD1
V gene: TRBV2
clone size: NA
J gene: TRBJ1-2
CDR3 protein: CASSVITGQGASGYTF
CDR3 DNA: TGTGCCAGCAGTGTGATAACCGGACAGGGGGCCAGTGGCTACACCTTC

D gene: NA
V gene: TRBV29-1
clone size: NA
J gene: TRBJ1-1
CDR3 protein: CSVLEGAVRTEAFF
CDR3 DNA: TGCAGCGTTCTGGAAGGGGCAGTACGAACTGAAGCTTTCTTT

D gene: NA
V gene: TRBV5-1
clone size: NA
J gene: TRBJ1-4
CDR3 protein: CASSPPSDGGLDEKLFF
CDR3 DNA: TGCGCCAGCAGCCCCCCATCCGATGGCGGTCTGGATGAAAAACTGTTTTTT

D gene: TRBD2
V gene: TRBV12-3/TRBV12-4
clone size: NA
J gene: TRBJ2-5
CDR3 protein: CASSREIAGAQYF
CDR3 DNA: TGTGCCAGCAGTAGAGAGATAGCGGGAGCTCAGTACTTC

D gene: NA
V gene: TRBV28
clone size: NA
J gene: TRBJ1-1
CDR3 protein: CATQMNTEAFF
CDR3 DNA: TGTGCCACCCAGATGAACACTGAAGCTTTCTTT

D gene: TRBD1
V gene: TRBV5-1
clone size: NA
J gene: TRBJ1-2
CDR3 protein: CASRTGTNYGYTF
CDR3 DNA: TGCGCCAGTCGGACAGGAACTAACTATGGCTACACCTTC

D gene: TRBD2
V gene: TRBV2
clone size: NA
J gene: TRBJ2-5
CDR3 protein: CASSEPGGRAETQYF
CDR3 DNA: TGTGCCAGCAGTGAACCTGGCGGGAGGGCAGAGACCCAGTACTTC

D gene: TRBD2
V gene: TRBV10-1
clone size: NA
J gene: TRBJ2-2
CDR3 protein: CASSAGRARTGELFF
CDR3 DNA: TGCGCCAGCAGTGCCGGGAGGGCCAGGACCGGGGAGCTGTTTTTT

D gene: NA
V gene: TRBV30
clone size: NA
J gene: TRBJ1-2
CDR3 protein: CAWSGSAGFNYGYTF
CDR3 DNA: TGTGCCTGGAGTGGAAGTGCCGGTTTTAACTATGGCTACACCTTC

D gene: NA
V gene: TRBV4-1
clone size: NA
J gene: TRBJ1-2
CDR3 protein: CASSQDHQGNYGYTF
CDR3 DNA: TGCGCCAGCAGCCAAGATCACCAGGGTAACTATGGCTACACCTTC

D gene: NA
V gene: TRBV27
clone size: NA
J gene: TRBJ1-2
CDR3 protein: CASSPLGESYGYTF
CDR3 DNA: TGTGCCAGCAGTCCCCTGGGAGAGTCCTATGGCTACACCTTC

D gene: NA
V gene: TRBV6-5
clone size: NA
J gene: TRBJ1-6
CDR3 protein: CASSYFFGSDSPLHF
CDR3 DNA: TGTGCCAGCAGTTACTTCTTTGGCAGTGATTCACCCCTCCACTTT

D gene: NA
V gene: TRBV29-1
clone size: NA
J gene: TRBJ1-2
CDR3 protein: CSVEIAAGWTF
CDR3 DNA: TGCAGCGTTGAAATTGCGGCAGGGTGGACCTTC

D gene: TRBD1
V gene: TRBV4-1
clone size: NA
J gene: TRBJ2-2
CDR3 protein: CASSQVGGGTGELFF
CDR3 DNA: TGCGCCAGCAGCCAAGTAGGGGGCGGCACCGGGGAGCTGTTTTTT

D gene: TRBD2
V gene: TRBV27
clone size: NA
J gene: TRBJ2-5
CDR3 protein: CASSSGLAGEQETQYF
CDR3 DNA: TGTGCCAGCAGTTCGGGACTAGCGGGAGAGCAAGAGACCCAGTACTTC

D gene: TRBD1
V gene: TRBV7-9
clone size: NA
J gene: TRBJ1-2
CDR3 protein: CASSQSTQGAIQYGYTF
CDR3 DNA: TGTGCCAGCAGCCAAAGCACACAGGGGGCGATCCAATATGGCTACACCTTC

D gene: TRBD2
V gene: TRBV11-2
clone size: NA
J gene: TRBJ2-7
CDR3 protein: CASSLDRLADAFYEQYF
CDR3 DNA: TGTGCCAGCAGCTTAGATCGACTAGCGGATGCCTTCTACGAGCAGTACTTC

D gene: NA
V gene: TRBV5-4
clone size: few
J gene: TRBJ2-2
CDR3 protein: CASSPGLKNTGELFF
CDR3 DNA: TGTGCCAGCAGCCCGGGACTGAAGAACACCGGGGAGCTGTTTTTT

D gene: TRBD2
V gene: TRBV6-2/TRBV6-3
clone size: once
J gene: TRBJ2-1
CDR3 protein: CASSPGEGAYNEQFF
CDR3 DNA: TGTGCCAGCAGCCCCGGGGAGGGCGCCTACAATGAGCAGTTCTTC

D gene: NA
V gene: TRBV7-9
clone size: NA
J gene: TRBJ1-2
CDR3 protein: CASSLFPFLNYGYTF
CDR3 DNA: TGTGCCAGCAGCTTATTCCCCTTCCTTAACTATGGCTACACCTTC

D gene: NA
V gene: TRBV30
clone size: NA
J gene: TRBJ2-2
CDR3 protein: CAWSALPGELFF
CDR3 DNA: TGTGCCTGGAGTGCTCTACCCGGGGAGCTGTTTTTT

D gene: NA
V gene: TRBV5-4
clone size: NA
J gene: TRBJ2-1
CDR3 protein: CASSYSDGEQFF
CDR3 DNA: TGTGCCAGCAGCTACTCCGATGGTGAGCAGTTCTTC

D gene: TRBD1
V gene: TRBV19
clone size: NA
J gene: TRBJ2-5
CDR3 protein: CASSMVGTEETQYF
CDR3 DNA: TGTGCCAGTAGTATGGTTGGGACAGAGGAGACCCAGTACTTC

D gene: TRBD2
V gene: TRBV30
clone size: NA
J gene: TRBJ2-5
CDR3 protein: CAWSVLAGTETQYF
CDR3 DNA: TGTGCCTGGAGTGTACTAGCGGGAACAGAGACCCAGTACTTC

D gene: NA
V gene: TRBV19
clone size: NA
J gene: TRBJ1-5
CDR3 protein: CASSILEDYQPQHF
CDR3 DNA: TGTGCCAGTAGTATCTTGGAGGATTATCAGCCCCAGCATTTT

D gene: NA
V gene: TRBV19
clone size: NA
J gene: TRBJ2-7
CDR3 protein: CASSIGPTYEQYF
CDR3 DNA: TGTGCCAGTAGTATAGGGCCGACCTACGAGCAGTACTTC

D gene: TRBD1
V gene: TRBV7-9
clone size: NA
J gene: TRBJ2-1
CDR3 protein: CASSLDRGYTYNEQFF
CDR3 DNA: TGTGCCAGCAGCTTAGACAGGGGTTACACCTACAATGAGCAGTTCTTC

D gene: TRBD1
V gene: TRBV28
clone size: NA
J gene: TRBJ1-1
CDR3 protein: CVAVKVGTGEAFF
CDR3 DNA: TGTGTCGCTGTTAAGGTGGGGACAGGAGAAGCTTTCTTT

D gene: NA
V gene: TRBV12-5
clone size: NA
J gene: TRBJ1-6
CDR3 protein: CASGPGQLGGNSPLHF
CDR3 DNA: TGTGCTAGTGGCCCCGGACAGCTTGGCGGCAATTCACCCCTCCACTTT

D gene: TRBD2
V gene: TRBV2
clone size: NA
J gene: TRBJ2-3
CDR3 protein: CASKRLAGVDTQYF
CDR3 DNA: TGTGCCAGCAAACGACTAGCGGGAGTAGATACGCAGTATTTT

D gene: NA
V gene: TRBV19
clone size: NA
J gene: TRBJ1-1
CDR3 protein: CASSMGLTLTPNTEAFF
CDR3 DNA: TGTGCCAGTAGTATGGGGCTGACATTGACGCCTAACACTGAAGCTTTCTTT

D gene: NA
V gene: TRBV24-1
clone size: NA
J gene: TRBJ2-7
CDR3 protein: CATSDSTDSSSYEQYF
CDR3 DNA: TGTGCCACCAGTGATAGCACGGACTCAAGCTCCTACGAGCAGTACTTC

D gene: TRBD1
V gene: TRBV11-2
clone size: NA
J gene: TRBJ2-5
CDR3 protein: CASSTAGTGDIEETQYF
CDR3 DNA: TGTGCCAGCAGCACCGCCGGGACAGGGGATATAGAAGAGACCCAGTACTTC

D gene: NA
V gene: TRBV29-1
clone size: once
J gene: TRBJ1-2
CDR3 protein: CSVEASGVYGYTF
CDR3 DNA: TGCAGCGTTGAAGCTTCAGGGGTGTATGGCTACACCTTC

D gene: TRBD1
V gene: TRBV11-3
clone size: NA
J gene: TRBJ2-7
CDR3 protein: CASSLGQGESYEQYF
CDR3 DNA: TGTGCCAGCAGCTTAGGACAGGGGGAGAGCTACGAGCAGTACTTC

D gene: TRBD2
V gene: TRBV30
clone size: NA
J gene: TRBJ2-1
CDR3 protein: CAGVAGGYNEQFF
CDR3 DNA: TGTGCCGGAGTAGCGGGAGGCTACAATGAGCAGTTCTTC

D gene: TRBD2
V gene: TRBV27
clone size: NA
J gene: TRBJ2-1
CDR3 protein: CASSLTNSGIYNEQFF
CDR3 DNA: TGTGCCAGCAGTTTAACTAACAGCGGGATCTACAATGAGCAGTTCTTC

D gene: TRBD1
V gene: TRBV27
clone size: NA
J gene: TRBJ2-7
CDR3 protein: CASSFNPHRGARQYF
CDR3 DNA: TGTGCCAGCAGTTTTAACCCCCACAGGGGAGCACGGCAGTACTTC